These 15 T cell receptor beta chains were sequenced from one sample in a study of blood T cell repertoires in COVID-19. TCRdb keeps only in-frame clones here, not all; method: immunoSEQ multiplex PCR. This table holds 250,000 to 350,000 clones, nearly 90% found once. The sequenced material came from PBMCs or T cells enriched from blood (not recorded which). These receptors were taken from a woman aged 18-30 years with acute COVID-19.

This clone was seen only a few times. The chain uses TRBV6-1 and TRBJ2-1, with 9 bases that match TRBD1. The CDR3 contains 15 residues. The germline V gene has CDR1 MNHNS and CDR2 SASEGT. V shed 1 base and J 8 bases; nucleotides not matched to a gene: 6. The CDR3 DNA reads TGTGCCAGCAGTGAAGGCAGGACAGGGGTGGATGAGCAGTTCTTC. Residues: CASSEGRTGVDEQFF.

This clone is a singleton in its sample. The chain links TRBV5-6 to TRBJ1-3; D remains ambiguous. The CDR3 is 15 amino acids. Germline assignment: CDR1 SGHDT and CDR2 YYEEEE. V dropped 5 bases and J dropped 8 bases, with 20 bases sitting between them. The CDR3 DNA follows: TGTGCCAGCAGGCTGGCCGGGAGCAGAAAAGACACCATATATTTT. This encodes CASRLAGSRKDTIYF.

The chain uses TRBV7-9 and TRBJ2-3; D might be TRBD2 (5 bases). The CDR3 covers 15 residues. Deletions cut 2 bases from V and 1 base from J, with 10 bases between. Germline V lookup: CDR1 SEHNR, CDR2 FQNEAQ (reference sequence). In DNA, the CDR3 is TGTGCCAGCAGCTTAAGGAGGAATCGCACAGATACGCAGTATTTT. Translated: CASSLRRNRTDTQYF.

The J gene is TRBJ2-4, the V gene TRBV18; no clear D gene. V lost 4 bases to trimming and J lost 2 bases, with 15 bases between them. There are 16 residues in the CDR3. Germline V CDR1 and CDR2: KGHSH, LQKENI. The DNA for the CDR3 is TGTGCCAGCTCACTCTCAACCCCCGCTACCAAAAACATTCAGTACTTC. Its translation: CASSLSTPATKNIQYF.

There are a few counts of this clone. The chain is built from TRBV9 and TRBJ1-1; TRBD1 aligns across 10 bases. The CDR3 loop spans 17 amino acids. The germline gives CDR1 SGDLS, CDR2 YYNGEE. The ends lost 5 bases at V and 4 bases at J; junction bases unmatched: 14. The CDR3 nucleotides read TGTGCCAGCAGTATGAGAGGGGACAGGGGTACGGTCACTGAAGCTTTCTTT. Protein: CASSMRGDRGTVTEAFF. Using reference TRBV9 and TRBJ1-1 for the parts outside the CDR3, the full variable domain is DSGVTQTPKHLITATGQRVTLRCSPRSGDLSVYWYQQSLDQGLQFLIQYYNGEERAKGNILERFSAQQFPDLHSELNLSSLELGDSALYFCASSMRGDRGTVTEAFFGQGTRLTVV.

CDR3 nucleotide sequence: TGCGCCAGCAGCTACGGCCCTCTCAGGACTGAAGCTTTCTTT. Its protein product is CASSYGPLRTEAFF. The chain links TRBV5-1 to TRBJ1-1; no firm D call. Germline CDR1 is SGHRS and CDR2 is YFSETQ. Trimming cost V 3 bases and J 5 bases, with 14 bases left between them. This CDR3 region has 14 residues.

This chain uses TRBV27 with TRBJ2-5; D gene ambiguous. The germline CDR1 and CDR2 sequences are MNHEY and SMNVEV (reference sequence). The length of the CDR3 is 14 residues. Between the trimmed V and J ends, which lost 7 bases and 1 base, there was a span of 13 bases. The CDR3 sequence: CASKVQAAQETQYF. CDR3 DNA sequence: TGTGCCAGCAAGGTCCAGGCAGCCCAAGAGACCCAGTACTTC.

This chain joins TRBV6-4 and TRBJ2-2; TRBD2 might be the D (5 bases). V was pared by 6 bases and J by 8 bases, with 13 bases between. This CDR3 is built from 13 residues. CDR1 is MRHNA, CDR2 SNTAGT, per germline. CDR3 sequence (DNA): TGTGCCAGCAGAAGACACACGGGGGGGGAGCTGTTTTTT. Translating it yields CASRRHTGGELFF.

The rearrangement joins TRBV27 to TRBJ1-5, with 10 nucleotides matching TRBD1. This CDR3 is 14 amino acids long. Germline V gene lookup returns CDR1 MNHEY and CDR2 SMNVEV (reference sequence). Losses at the gene ends were 5 bases for V and 6 bases for J; bases not matched to a gene: 4. CDR3 sequence reads: CASSRQGASQPQHF. The CDR3 DNA reads as TGTGCCAGCAGTAGACAGGGGGCCAGTCAGCCCCAGCATTTT.

The V call is TRBV5-1, the J call TRBJ2-1; TRBD2 aligns across 9 bases. Germline loops: CDR1 SGHRS, CDR2 YFSETQ. The CDR3 sequence is 18 residues long. With V trimmed by 1 base and J by 3 bases, 11 bases remained unmatched. The CDR3 sequence: CASSLKFPTSGYYNEQFF. CDR3 DNA sequence: TGCGCCAGCAGCTTGAAATTTCCTACTAGCGGGTACTACAATGAGCAGTTCTTC.

The rearrangement uses TRBV10-3 and TRBJ2-7, with TRBD2 identical over 9 bases. V lost 7 bases to trimming and J lost 0 bases; unmatched junction nucleotides: 19. This CDR3 region has 19 residues. Germline lookup yields CDR1 ENHRY and CDR2 SYGVKD. Here the CDR3 DNA reads TGTGCCATCAAGAGGGAGACCGGGACTAGCAGATATAGCTCCTACGAGCAGTACTTC. It translates to CAIKRETGTSRYSSYEQYF.

CDR3 DNA sequence: TGTGCCAGCAGTTTGCGGGGATACTCTGGAAACACCATATATTTT. It is translated as CASSLRGYSGNTIYF. The chain couples TRBV27 to TRBJ1-3, with no clear D. Germline CDR1 reads MNHEY; CDR2 reads SMNVEV (reference sequence). V shed 3 bases and J shed 0 bases, with 9 bases lying between them. This CDR3 spans 15 amino acids.

The V call is TRBV28, the J call TRBJ1-1; D gene unclear. This CDR3 has 18 residues. The germline V and J ends were trimmed by 3 bases and 0 bases, with 20 bases remaining between them. CDR1 and CDR2 (germline): MDHEN, SYDVKM. CDR3 region: CASSFTRGISSMNTEAFF. Written as DNA, the CDR3 is TGTGCCAGCAGTTTCACACGAGGGATCTCTTCCATGAACACTGAAGCTTTCTTT.

The chain is built from TRBV11-1 and TRBJ2-3, with TRBD2 matching 8 bases. Germline-derived CDR1 and CDR2 are SGHAT and FQDESV (reference sequence). Trimming removed 5 bases from V and 4 bases from J; junction bases left unmatched: 11. This CDR3 has 16 amino acids. The CDR3 spells CASSDQAGVGSDTQYF. CDR3 DNA sequence: TGTGCCAGCAGCGACCAAGCGGGAGTAGGCTCAGATACGCAGTATTTT.

CDR3 protein: CASSSDTQETQYF. For the CDR3, the DNA is TGTGCCAGTAGTAGCGATACCCAAGAGACCCAGTACTTC. V gene TRBV19 combines with J gene TRBJ2-5; D is unresolved. V dropped 4 bases and J dropped 1 base, with 7 bases sitting between them. CDR3 length: 13 amino acids. Germline CDR1 is LNHDA and CDR2 is SQIVND (reference sequence). Based on the CDR3 plus reference TRBV19 and TRBJ2-5, the full variable domain is DGGITQSPKYLFRKEGQNVTLSCEQNLNHDAMYWYRQDPGQGLRLIYYSQIVNDFQKGDIAEGYSVSREKKESFPLTVTSAQKNPTAFYLCASSSDTQETQYFGPGTRLLVL.